Below are 32 T cell receptor beta chains sequenced from a single sample in a study of blood T cell repertoires in COVID-19. Profiling relied on immunoSEQ multiplex PCR, and the TCRdb table lists in-frame clones only, not all of them. The data show fewer than 250,000 clones, just under 90% seen once. Sequencing was carried out using peripheral blood. These receptors were taken from a man younger than 40 with COVID-19, enrolled during active disease.

This chain links TRBV3-1 (or the pseudogene TRBV3-2) with TRBJ2-7, with a possible D match to TRBD1 (6 bases). CDR1 is LGHDT, CDR2 YNNKEL, per germline (reference sequence). V lost 2 bases to trimming and J lost 4 bases, with 15 bases between them. This CDR3 is built from 15 residues. CDR3 sequence: CASSQPEGGFYEQYF. The CDR3 DNA follows: TGTGCCAGCAGCCAACCTGAAGGGGGATTTTACGAGCAGTACTTC.

This chain connects TRBV3-1 (or the pseudogene TRBV3-2) to TRBJ2-3, with D possibly TRBD2 on 6 matching bases. The germline V gene encodes CDR1 LGHDT and CDR2 YNNKEL (reference sequence). The CDR3 contains 12 residues. V was shortened by 4 bases and J by 5 bases, with 7 bases between the two germline ends. DNA for the CDR3: TGTGCCAGCAGCCGAGCGGGAGATACGCAGTATTTT. The encoded protein is CASSRAGDTQYF.

The J gene is TRBJ2-1, the V gene TRBV24-1, with 9 positions matching TRBD1. Trimming took 7 bases from V and 8 from J; bases not matched to a gene: 2. The CDR3 runs 12 residues. In germline, CDR1 is KGHDR, CDR2 SFDVKD. CDR3 nucleotide sequence: TGTGCCACCAGCAGGACAGGGGATGAGCAGTTCTTC. Its translation is CATSRTGDEQFF.

The chain uses TRBV2 and TRBJ2-5, with 10 bases that match TRBD2. The CDR3 extends over 16 amino acids. Germline V CDR1 and CDR2: SNHLY, FYNNEI. With 5 bases clipped from V and 0 bases from J, the junction kept 6 bases outside the gene matches. Here the CDR3 DNA reads TGTGCCAGCAGTTCTGGTAGCGGGGGGCACCAAGAGACCCAGTACTTC. The encoded protein is CASSSGSGGHQETQYF.

The V call is TRBV10-2, the J call TRBJ1-1; 10 bases agree with TRBD1. Per germline, CDR1 WSHSY and CDR2 SAAADI. Trimming cost V 6 bases and J 4 bases; bases outside gene matches: 5. This CDR3 region has 14 residues. The CDR3 spells CASRAGQGFTEAFF. The CDR3 bases are TGCGCCAGCAGGGCGGGACAGGGGTTCACTGAAGCTTTCTTT.

The chain is built from TRBV6-5 and TRBJ1-3, with D maybe TRBD1 (5 bases). V lost 5 bases to trimming and J lost 9 bases, with 14 bases between them. The CDR3 totals 13 residues. The germline V gene encodes CDR1 MNHEY and CDR2 SVGAGI. CDR3 coding DNA: TGTGCCAGCAGTAGCGACAGCTACGGCACCATATATTTT. It is translated as CASSSDSYGTIYF.

This clone was seen a handful of times. This chain joins TRBV4-3 and TRBJ1-2, with TRBD1 as a possible D gene (6 bases). Germline lookup yields CDR1 LGHNA and CDR2 YSLEER. V was trimmed by 0 bases and J by 4 bases, leaving 12 bases between them. The CDR3 has 15 residues. CDR3 sequence: CASSQDRGGSYGYTF. CDR3 in DNA: TGCGCCAGCAGCCAAGATAGGGGGGGCAGCTATGGCTACACCTTC.

V gene TRBV28 combines with J gene TRBJ2-1; D possibly corresponds to TRBD2 (6 bases). The CDR3 sequence is 13 residues long. Per germline, CDR1 MDHEN and CDR2 SYDVKM. Trimming cost V 7 bases and J 7 bases, with 14 bases left between them. CDR3 amino acids: CASTLNGGNEQFF. The CDR3 DNA reads TGTGCCAGCACTTTGAATGGGGGGAATGAGCAGTTCTTC.

This rearrangement joins TRBV18 to TRBJ2-2; the D is unclear. In germline, CDR1 is KGHSH, CDR2 LQKENI. The CDR3 contains 14 residues. Trimming took 2 bases from V and 3 from J, leaving 7 bases between them. The CDR3 loop reads CASSPDSYTGELFF. The DNA for the CDR3 is TGTGCCAGCTCACCAGACTCTTACACCGGGGAGCTGTTTTTT.

CDR3 protein: CASSLWTASPMNTEAFF. The CDR3 DNA follows: TGTGCCAGCAGCCTGTGGACAGCGTCGCCTATGAACACTGAAGCTTTCTTT. The chain employs TRBV5-5 and TRBJ1-1, with a weak D call TRBD1 (6 bases). Germline lookup yields CDR1 SGHKS and CDR2 YYEKEE (reference sequence). V gave up 4 bases and J gave up 0 bases, with 19 bases separating them. This CDR3 region has 17 residues.

The chain recombines TRBV7-3 with TRBJ2-7, with D maybe TRBD2 (5 bases). Trimming removed 0 bases from V and 0 bases from J, with 9 bases in between. This CDR3 is built from 15 residues. Germline V gives CDR1 SGHTA, CDR2 FQGTGA. CDR3 sequence: CASSLTGGSSYEQYF. The CDR3 bases are TGTGCCAGCAGCTTAACGGGTGGGAGCTCCTACGAGCAGTACTTC.

The chain is built from TRBV7-2 and TRBJ2-1, with 10 bases matching TRBD1. This CDR3 has 15 amino acids. Germline V lookup: CDR1 SGHTA, CDR2 FQGNSA. The J segment lost 6 bases and the V segment lost 4 bases, leaving 6 bases of the junction unmatched. The CDR3 DNA reads TGTGCCAGCAGCTCCCGGGACAGGGGAGGCAATGAGCAGTTCTTC. Translation: CASSSRDRGGNEQFF.

The CDR3 DNA reads as TGTGCCAGTAGGTGGACAGGGGATAGGAAAGCTTTCTTT. Translating it yields CASRWTGDRKAFF. The chain joins TRBV19 to TRBJ1-1; 9 nucleotides line up with TRBD1. The germline V gene encodes CDR1 LNHDA and CDR2 SQIVND (reference sequence). This CDR3 is built from 13 residues. With V trimmed by 6 bases and J by 9 bases, 8 bases remained unmatched. Together with reference TRBV19 and TRBJ1-1, the CDR3 gives the full variable domain: DGGITQSPKYLFRKEGQNVTLSCEQNLNHDAMYWYRQDPGQGLRLIYYSQIVNDFQKGDIAEGYSVSREKKESFPLTVTSAQKNPTAFYLCASRWTGDRKAFFGQGTRLTVV.

This clone was seen only a few times. The V and J genes are TRBV5-1 and TRBJ2-7; 8 bases line up with TRBD1. Trimming took 4 bases from V and 7 from J; bases not matched to a gene: 7. The germline V gene has CDR1 SGHRS and CDR2 YFSETQ. CDR3 length: 13 amino acids. The CDR3 loop reads CASSGWTGTEQYF. CDR3 nucleotide sequence: TGCGCCAGCAGCGGATGGACAGGGACAGAGCAGTACTTC.

CDR3: CAISEGAGNYGYTF. The CDR3 coding sequence is TGTGCCATCAGTGAGGGGGCAGGTAACTATGGCTACACCTTC. The rearrangement uses TRBV10-3 and TRBJ1-2, with D possibly matching TRBD1 (5 bases). V lost 2 bases to trimming and J lost 1 base, with 8 bases between them. This CDR3 has 14 residues. Germline V gene sequence: CDR1 ENHRY, CDR2 SYGVKD.

The J gene is TRBJ2-3, the V gene TRBV7-2, with TRBD1 as a possible D gene (5 bases). The CDR3 consists of 15 residues. The V gene's germline CDR1 is SGHTA and CDR2 FQGNSA. V was cut by 5 bases and J by 0 bases, with 12 bases left in between. CDR3 coding DNA: TGTGCCAGCAGCCCTGACAGAACTAGCACAGATACGCAGTATTTT. Translated, it gives CASSPDRTSTDTQYF.

The genes are TRBV5-1 and TRBJ1-1; D is uncertain. The CDR3 consists of 12 residues. Germline V CDR1 and CDR2: SGHRS, YFSETQ. Between the trimmed V and J ends, which lost 2 bases and 6 bases, there was a span of 8 bases. In DNA, the CDR3 is TGCGCCAGCAGCTTTGGGGAGGCTGAAGCTTTCTTT. Its protein product is CASSFGEAEAFF.

The chain links TRBV19 to TRBJ2-7, with a weak D call TRBD2 (6 bases). This CDR3 has 14 amino acids. The ends were cut back, 6 bases at V and 2 bases at J, with 14 bases in the middle. Germline CDR1 LNHDA, CDR2 SQIVND (reference sequence). CDR3 region: CASRAAGRPYEQYF. The CDR3 DNA reads TGTGCCAGTAGAGCGGCGGGAAGACCCTACGAGCAGTACTTC.

As to this clone: One end of the junction varies from germline; a read error may be responsible. The DNA of the CDR3 is TGTGCCAGCAGCTACCGACAGGGGTTAATAGACTTC. Translating gives CASSYRQGLIDF. V is TRBV5-4 and J is TRBJ2-7; TRBD1 agrees at 8 bases. Germline V gene lookup returns CDR1 SGHNT and CDR2 YYREEE (reference sequence). CDR3 length: 12 amino acids.

V is TRBV5-1 and J is TRBJ1-1; TRBD1 matches 9 bases. CDR3 size: 17 residues. Germline-derived CDR1 and CDR2 are SGHRS and YFSETQ. The trim removed 4 bases at V and 4 bases at J, leaving 14 bases unmatched. The CDR3 spells CASSPTPRGQGGTEAFF. CDR3 DNA: TGCGCCAGCAGCCCAACCCCTCGGGGACAGGGCGGCACTGAAGCTTTCTTT.

The chain couples TRBV20-1 to TRBJ1-6, with TRBD1 matching 8 bases. Germline values: CDR1 DFQATT, CDR2 SNEGSKA (reference sequence). This CDR3 is built from 14 residues. Trimming at V came to 3 bases and at J to 14 bases, leaving 12 bases not matched to a gene. The CDR3 loop is CSASRTGPATTLHF. CDR3 DNA: TGCAGTGCTAGTAGGACAGGGCCGGCGACAACCCTCCACTTT.

The chain combines TRBV19 with TRBJ2-7; 11 nucleotides line up with TRBD2. Germline trimming cut 4 bases from V and 2 bases from J; bases unmatched to any gene: 7. From germline, CDR1 is LNHDA and CDR2 SQIVND (reference sequence). This CDR3 contains 16 residues. The CDR3: CASSTLLLAGAYEQYF. DNA of the CDR3: TGTGCCAGTAGTACGCTCTTACTAGCGGGAGCCTACGAGCAGTACTTC.

The V gene is TRBV18, the J gene TRBJ2-2, with D maybe TRBD2 (6 bases). The V gene's germline CDR1 is KGHSH and CDR2 LQKENI. V gave up 2 bases and J gave up 3 bases, with 16 bases separating them. The CDR3 is 17 residues long. For the CDR3, the DNA is TGTGCCAGCTCACCAGGTCTAAACAGCGGGCACACCGGGGAGCTGTTTTTT. It translates to CASSPGLNSGHTGELFF.

About this clone itself: The sample contains more than one DNA sequence encoding this CDR3. The V gene is TRBV27, the J gene TRBJ1-2; D possibly corresponds to TRBD1 (5 bases). CDR3 length equals 13 residues. Trimming pared 5 bases from V and 2 bases from J, leaving 9 bases between. Germline V gene sequence: CDR1 MNHEY, CDR2 SMNVEV (reference sequence). The CDR3, as DNA: TGTGCCAGCAGTCTTCAGGGCAACTATGGCTACACCTTC. Encoded protein: CASSLQGNYGYTF.

The chain employs TRBV7-6 and TRBJ1-3; TRBD1 aligns across 7 bases. CDR1 is SGHVS and CDR2 is FNYEAQ in the germline V gene. CDR3 size: 17 residues. V dropped 5 bases and J dropped 0; count of bases not matched to a gene: 10. The DNA of the CDR3 is TGTGCCAGCAGCCGCACCCCGGGACAGTACTCTGGAAACACCATATATTTT. Its translation is CASSRTPGQYSGNTIYF.

The CDR3 region has the DNA TGTGCCACCTCCAGGGCTCACGCTGAGCAGTACTTC. This translates into CATSRAHAEQYF. The chain employs TRBV15 and TRBJ2-7; tentative D call: TRBD1 (5 bases). The CDR3 runs to 12 residues. In germline, CDR1 is LNHNV, CDR2 YYDKDF (reference sequence). Between the trimmed V and J ends, which lost 8 bases and 7 bases, there was a span of 15 bases.

The gene calls are TRBV18 and TRBJ1-2; 7 bases agree with TRBD1. After removal of 3 bases from V and 1 base from J, the junction contained 5 bases not matched to a gene. CDR1 and CDR2 (germline): KGHSH, LQKENI. This CDR3 is built from 15 residues. CDR3 loop: CASSPSTGLNYGYTF. The CDR3 nucleotides read TGTGCCAGCTCACCCTCGACAGGGCTTAACTATGGCTACACCTTC.

Remarks on this clone: One end of the junction varies from germline; a read error may be responsible. The V gene is TRBV12-3 or TRBV12-4, the J gene TRBJ1-1; the match to TRBD1 covers 7 bases. This CDR3 region has 13 residues. CDR3 in amino acids: CASSPTGNPEAFF. The CDR3, as DNA: TGTGCCAGCAGTCCGACAGGGAACCCTGAAGCTTTCTTT.

As concerns this clone: Other nucleotide sequences in the sample specify the same CDR3. The V call is TRBV7-9, the J call TRBJ1-5; TRBD1 is a possible D gene (5 bases). The CDR3 has 13 residues. V lost 5 bases and J lost 5, with 10 bases in between. Germline values: CDR1 SEHNR, CDR2 FQNEAQ (reference sequence). CDR3 sequence reads: CASSLTGDQPQHF. The CDR3 region has the DNA TGTGCCAGCAGCCTTACAGGAGATCAGCCCCAGCATTTT. Full variable domain (rest looked up from reference TRBV7-9 and TRBJ1-5): DTGVSQNPRHKITKRGQNVTFRCDPISEHNRLYWYRQTLGQGPEFLTYFQNEAQLEKSRLLSDRFSAERPKGSFSTLEIQRTEQGDSAMYLCASSLTGDQPQHFGDGTRLSIL.

The chain recombines TRBV28 with TRBJ1-6; 8 bases agree with TRBD1. Germline values: CDR1 MDHEN, CDR2 SYDVKM. J lost 9 bases, V lost 5 bases, and 9 bases had no gene match. The CDR3 has 15 residues. In DNA, the CDR3 is TGTGCCAGCAGTCCCGGACAGGGATCGGGTTCACCCCTCCACTTT. Its protein is CASSPGQGSGSPLHF. Supplemented by reference TRBV28 and TRBJ1-6, the full variable domain reads DVKVTQSSRYLVKRTGEKVFLECVQDMDHENMFWYRQDPGLGLRLIYFSYDVKMKEKGDIPEGYSVSREKKERFSLILESASTNQTSMYLCASSPGQGSGSPLHFGNGTRLTVT.

This chain links TRBV6-5 with TRBJ1-4; 8 bases fit TRBD1. Germline loops: CDR1 MNHEY, CDR2 SVGAGI. J gave up 6 bases and V 8 bases, and 8 bases lay outside the gene matches. The CDR3 is 14 residues long. CDR3 nucleotides: TGTGCCAGCCTCTTCAGGGGGCGAGATGAAAAACTGTTTTTT. Protein sequence: CASLFRGRDEKLFF.

This chain uses TRBV4-2 with TRBJ1-1; no clear D. CDR3 size: 17 residues. The germline V and J ends were trimmed by 0 bases and 1 base, with 15 bases remaining between them. Per germline, CDR1 LGHNA and CDR2 YNFKEQ. As DNA, the CDR3 is TGTGCCAGCAGCCAAGACCTGATGGCCTCCCGGAACACTGAAGCTTTCTTT. It translates to CASSQDLMASRNTEAFF.